These 24 T cell receptor beta chains came from one sample sequenced in a study of T-cell memory formation after mild COVID-19. TCRdb re-analysed the 5' RACE reads in MiXCR, keeping a single row per CDR3 protein. The sample yields some 320,000 distinct CDR3 sequences, around 15% seen once. The sample consisted of PBMCs or a T cell subset sorted from them (not recorded which). The receptors shown here come from a man aged 18 to 30 who had mild COVID-19 (a few samples of this study predate the infection). Cell type and time point are not known.

This clonotype was counted at least ten times. The chain couples TRBV9 to TRBJ1-2; D may be TRBD1 (5 bases). The CDR3 consists of 14 residues. Per the germline V gene, CDR1 is SGDLS and CDR2 is YYNGEE. Between the trimmed V and J ends, which lost 3 bases and 9 bases, there was a span of 18 bases. The DNA of the CDR3 is TGTGCCAGCAGCGCTTCCGGGACCTCCGATAGCTACACCTTC. Encoded protein: CASSASGTSDSYTF.

This chain uses TRBV7-2 with TRBJ2-2, with 9 nucleotides matching TRBD2. V trimming: 3 bases; J trimming: 4 bases; junction bases outside the gene matches: 3. The CDR3 is 15 residues long. Germline values: CDR1 SGHTA, CDR2 FQGNSA. CDR3 sequence: CASSLGLAITGELFF. CDR3 nucleotide sequence: TGTGCCAGCAGCTTGGGACTAGCTATCACCGGGGAGCTGTTTTTT. Filled out from reference TRBV7-2 and TRBJ2-2, the complete variable domain reads GAGVSQSPSNKVTEKGKDVELRCDPISGHTALYWYRQSLGQGLEFLIYFQGNSAPDKSGLPSDRFSAERTGGSVSTLTIQRTQQEDSAVYLCASSLGLAITGELFFGEGSRLTVL.

This clonotype was recorded at least ten times. J is TRBJ2-1 and V is TRBV7-2; 9 bases match TRBD1. The junction had 6 bases not matched to a gene; V was cut back by 5 bases and J by 7 bases. The germline V gene encodes CDR1 SGHTA and CDR2 FQGNSA. This CDR3 has 14 residues. CDR3 loop: CASSQDRGRNEQFF. The CDR3 DNA sequence: TGTGCCAGCAGCCAGGACAGGGGCCGGAATGAGCAGTTCTTC.

This clonotype was detected only a few times. V and J are TRBV5-1 and TRBJ2-1, with TRBD2 matching over 9 bases. Germline CDR1 and CDR2: SGHRS and YFSETQ. The ends lost 5 bases at V and 7 bases at J; junction bases unmatched: 7. This CDR3 is 14 amino acids long. CDR3 bases: TGCGCCAGCAGTAGTCTAGCGGGGACAAATGAGCAGTTCTTC. Translation gives CASSSLAGTNEQFF.

CDR3 loop: CASSYSSVKVSGGGRSYGYTF. CDR3 DNA sequence: TGTGCCAGCAGTTACTCGTCCGTGAAGGTTTCAGGGGGCGGACGGAGCTATGGCTACACCTTC. The chain combines TRBV6-5 with TRBJ1-2, with TRBD1 matching over 8 bases. Germline CDR1 reads MNHEY; CDR2 reads SVGAGI. The CDR3 consists of 21 residues. The V gene end was trimmed by 0 bases and the J gene end by 4 bases; junction bases not matched to a gene: 22.

A few counts support this clonotype. The CDR3 sequence: CASSEALARAYTQYF. DNA for the CDR3: TGTGCCAGCAGTGAAGCGCTAGCGAGAGCATATACGCAGTATTTT. The V call is TRBV2, the J call TRBJ2-3; maybe TRBD2 (6 bases). This CDR3 is 15 amino acids long. Germline lookup yields CDR1 SNHLY and CDR2 FYNNEI. Trimming removed 0 bases from V and 7 bases from J, with 14 bases in between.

The chain is built from TRBV20-1 and TRBJ2-3, with 7 bases fitting TRBD2. The junction had 13 bases not matched to a gene; V was cut back by 6 bases and J by 4 bases. CDR3 length: 15 residues. Germline V gene lookup returns CDR1 DFQATT and CDR2 SNEGSKA (reference sequence). In DNA, the CDR3 is TGCAGTGCCCCGGAGTGGGGACTAACGTCAGATACGCAGTATTTT. This translates into CSAPEWGLTSDTQYF.

The gene calls are TRBV29-1 and TRBJ1-1, with a possible D match to TRBD1 (5 bases). The CDR3 totals 11 residues. V dropped 6 bases and J dropped 4 bases, with 9 bases sitting between them. CDR1 and CDR2 from the germline V gene are SQVTM and ANQGSEA. The CDR3 loop is CSVPGSTEAFF. The CDR3, as DNA: TGCAGCGTCCCAGGGAGCACTGAAGCTTTCTTT.

This clonotype was detected many times. The chain has TRBV12-3 or TRBV12-4 and TRBJ2-5; D possibly corresponds to TRBD2 (7 bases). The V and J ends lost 0 bases and 5 bases respectively, with 10 bases between them. There are 14 residues in the CDR3. The CDR3: CASSLAGGPETQYF. The CDR3 nucleotides read TGTGCCAGCAGTTTAGCGGGGGGGCCGGAGACCCAGTACTTC.

This rearrangement joins TRBV20-1 to TRBJ1-2, with 8 bases matching TRBD1. The CDR3 has 15 amino acids. V lost 4 bases, J lost 7 bases, and 14 bases stayed unmatched. The V gene's germline CDR1 is DFQATT and CDR2 SNEGSKA (reference sequence). For the CDR3, the DNA is TGCAGTGCTACACCTTGGGGGACAGGAGAGTCTGGCTACACCTTC. Amino acids: CSATPWGTGESGYTF.

This clonotype has at least ten counts. The V and J genes are TRBV12-3 or TRBV12-4 and TRBJ2-7; a weak D match, TRBD2 (5 bases). The CDR3 is 12 amino acids. Between the trimmed V and J ends, which lost 3 bases and 5 bases, there was a span of 8 bases. The CDR3 nucleotides are TGTGCCAGCAGTTTCTCCGGGAACGAGCAGTACGTC. It yields the protein CASSFSGNEQYV.

The CDR3 DNA reads as TGTGCCAGCAGCTTAGTATTTGGTGGTACCAGGGACACCGGGGAGCTGTTTTTT. Its protein is CASSLVFGGTRDTGELFF. V gene TRBV7-2 combines with J gene TRBJ2-2, with a tentative D call TRBD1 (5 bases). The CDR3 covers 18 residues. Germline CDR1 SGHTA, CDR2 FQGNSA. V lost 1 base and J 3 bases, leaving 18 bases between the germline ends.

This clonotype appeared a few times. The chain has TRBV5-1 and TRBJ1-1, with D unclear. V was shortened by 1 base and J by 3 bases, with 7 bases between the two germline ends. Germline V gene lookup returns CDR1 SGHRS and CDR2 YFSETQ. CDR3 length: 13 amino acids. Here the CDR3 reads CASSLYDYTEAFF. The CDR3 DNA sequence: TGCGCCAGCAGCTTGTACGATTACACTGAAGCTTTCTTT. The entire variable domain, with the rest obtained from reference TRBV5-1 and TRBJ1-1, is as follows: KAGVTQTPRYLIKTRGQQVTLSCSPISGHRSVSWYQQTPGQGLQFLFEYFSETQRNKGNFPGRFSGRQFSNSRSEMNVSTLELGDSALYLCASSLYDYTEAFFGQGTRLTVV.

In this sample, this clonotype turned up a few times. The chain combines TRBV3-1 with TRBJ2-3; 8 bases line up with TRBD1. The germline V gene encodes CDR1 LGHDT and CDR2 YNNKEL (reference sequence). This CDR3 region has 16 residues. The V segment lost 1 base and the J segment 2 bases; nucleotides outside the gene matches: 5. CDR3 in amino acids: CASSQAWDRTTDTQYF. CDR3 sequence (DNA): TGTGCCAGCAGCCAAGCCTGGGACAGGACCACAGATACGCAGTATTTT.

This clonotype was detected only a few times. CDR3 sequence (DNA): TGTGCCATCAGTGCGGGACAGGTTAACTATGGCTACACCTTC. Protein: CAISAGQVNYGYTF. This chain links TRBV10-3 with TRBJ1-2, with TRBD1 matching over 8 bases. V trimming: 4 bases; J trimming: 1 base; junction bases outside the gene matches: 2. Germline V gene sequence: CDR1 ENHRY, CDR2 SYGVKD. This CDR3 region has 14 residues.

The chain recombines TRBV4-3 with TRBJ2-1; 10 nucleotides align to TRBD2. The V and J ends lost 1 base and 7 bases, in that order; junction bases with no gene match: 7. The length of the CDR3 is 16 residues. The germline gives CDR1 LGHNA, CDR2 YSLEER. Here the CDR3 reads CASSQVPSGGRNEQFF. DNA of the CDR3: TGCGCCAGCAGCCAAGTTCCTAGCGGGGGCCGGAATGAGCAGTTCTTC.

The chain is built from TRBV6-5 and TRBJ2-7; TRBD1 matches at 11 bases. CDR3 length: 15 residues. Germline-derived CDR1 and CDR2 are MNHEY and SVGAGI. After removal of 5 bases from V and 2 bases from J, the junction contained 5 bases not matched to a gene. CDR3 residues: CASSRTGGVPYEQYF. The CDR3 DNA follows: TGTGCCAGCAGTAGGACAGGGGGCGTCCCCTACGAGCAGTACTTC.

This clonotype has ten or more counts. This rearrangement joins TRBV7-9 to TRBJ1-2; the D is unclear. The V and J ends lost 5 bases and 0 bases respectively, with 22 bases between them. Germline V gives CDR1 SEHNR, CDR2 FQNEAQ (reference sequence). This CDR3 is 18 amino acids long. The CDR3 reads CASSPSGFKHRANYGYTF. CDR3 nucleotides: TGTGCCAGCAGCCCATCGGGCTTTAAACACAGAGCTAACTATGGCTACACCTTC.

This chain uses TRBV2 with TRBJ1-6; 10 bases line up with TRBD1. The CDR3 has 14 residues. Germline loops: CDR1 SNHLY, CDR2 FYNNEI. V trimming: 8 bases; J trimming: 8 bases; junction bases outside the gene matches: 6. CDR3 bases: TGTGCCAGCCTCCGAGGACAGGGGGATTCACCCCTCCACTTT. It yields the protein CASLRGQGDSPLHF.

This clonotype was detected only a few times. The rearrangement uses TRBV29-1 and TRBJ1-5, with 9 bases aligning to TRBD1. The V gene's germline CDR1 is SQVTM and CDR2 ANQGSEA. The CDR3 sequence is 14 residues long. The junction had 6 bases not matched to a gene; V was cut back by 4 bases and J by 5 bases. Written as DNA, the CDR3 is TGCAGCGTTGGGGGACAGGGTAACGATCAGCCCCAGCATTTT. Translated: CSVGGQGNDQPQHF. Complete variable domain (other parts from reference TRBV29-1 and TRBJ1-5): SAVISQKPSRDICQRGTSLTIQCQVDSQVTMMFWYRQQPGQSLTLIATANQGSEATYESGFVIDKFPISRPNLTFSTLTVSNMSPEDSSIYLCSVGGQGNDQPQHFGDGTRLSIL.

In the case of this clonotype: Germline and junction disagree at one end, which may indicate a read error. This chain joins TRBV7-3 and TRBJ2-3; TRBD2 agrees at 9 bases. CDR1 is SGHTA and CDR2 is FQGTGA in the germline V gene. CDR3 size: 19 residues. CDR3 protein: CASSLKGRSGGWNTDTKYF. DNA of the CDR3: TGTGCCAGCAGCTTAAAGGGTAGAAGCGGGGGGTGGAACACAGATACGAAGTATTTT. Based on the CDR3 plus reference TRBV7-3 and TRBJ2-3, the full variable domain is GAGVSQTPSNKVTEKGKYVELRCDPISGHTALYWYRQSLGQGPEFLIYFQGTGAADDSGLPNDRFFAVRPEGSVSTLKIQRTERGDSAVYLCASSLKGRSGGWNTDTKYFGPGTRLTVL.

The chain links TRBV15 to TRBJ1-5; TRBD1 aligns across 7 bases. Looked up from germline, CDR1 is LNHNV and CDR2 is YYDKDF (reference sequence). The junction had 7 bases not matched to a gene; V was cut back by 4 bases and J by 4 bases. The length of the CDR3 is 15 residues. The CDR3 sequence is CATSNRRDSNQPQHF. CDR3 coding DNA: TGTGCCACCAGCAACCGCCGGGACAGTAATCAGCCCCAGCATTTT. Using reference TRBV15 and TRBJ1-5 for the parts outside the CDR3, the full variable domain is DAMVIQNPRYQVTQFGKPVTLSCSQTLNHNVMYWYQQKSSQAPKLLFHYYDKDFNNEADTPDNFQSRRPNTSFCFLDIRSPGLGDTAMYLCATSNRRDSNQPQHFGDGTRLSIL.

In this sample, this clonotype turned up a few times. The chain links TRBV5-1 to TRBJ1-6; 10 nucleotides match TRBD1. The CDR3 totals 16 residues. V was clipped by 4 bases and J by 6 bases; unmatched bases: 7. The germline V gene encodes CDR1 SGHRS and CDR2 YFSETQ. The CDR3 coding sequence is TGCGCCAGCAGCGCTGACAGGGGGCTCATTAATTCACCCCTCCACTTT. Translating gives CASSADRGLINSPLHF.

V is TRBV4-1 and J is TRBJ1-5, with a possible D match to TRBD1 (6 bases). CDR1 is MGHRA, CDR2 YSYEKL, per germline. Trimming cost V 3 bases and J 4 bases, with 16 bases left between them. The CDR3 sequence is 16 residues long. CDR3 coding DNA: TGCGCCAGCAGCCACGGGACATCATACCTAAATCAGCCCCAGCATTTT. Its protein is CASSHGTSYLNQPQHF.